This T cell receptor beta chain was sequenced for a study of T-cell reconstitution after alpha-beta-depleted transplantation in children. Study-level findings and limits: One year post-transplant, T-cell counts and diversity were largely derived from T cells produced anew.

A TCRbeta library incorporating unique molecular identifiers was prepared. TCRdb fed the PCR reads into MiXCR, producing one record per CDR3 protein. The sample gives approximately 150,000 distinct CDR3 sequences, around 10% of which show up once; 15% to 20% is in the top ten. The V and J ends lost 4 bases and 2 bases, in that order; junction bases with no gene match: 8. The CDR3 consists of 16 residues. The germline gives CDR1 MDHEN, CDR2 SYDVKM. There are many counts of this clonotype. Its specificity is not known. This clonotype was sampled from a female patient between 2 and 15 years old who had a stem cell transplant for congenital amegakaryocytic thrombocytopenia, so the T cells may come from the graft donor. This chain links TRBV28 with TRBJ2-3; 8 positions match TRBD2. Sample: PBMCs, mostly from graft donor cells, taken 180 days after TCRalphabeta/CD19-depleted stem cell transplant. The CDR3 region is CASSYPSGGDTDTQYF. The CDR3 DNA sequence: TGTGCCAGCAGTTACCCCAGCGGGGGAGACACAGATACGCAGTATTTT.